The 31 T cell receptor beta chains below were found in one sample sequenced in a study of cytomegalovirus exposure and HLA in healthy donors. The method was immunoSEQ multiplex PCR; TCRdb's version includes in-frame clones alone and lacks a portion of them. The table lists 75,000 to 95,000 clones, approximately 96% of them singletons. What was sequenced was PBMCs. These receptors all stem from a man aged 18 to 29 in good health and CMV-seronegative.

The rearrangement uses TRBV28 and TRBJ2-1, with 8 bases lining up with TRBD2. Germline-derived CDR1 and CDR2 are MDHEN and SYDVKM. The CDR3 is made up of 14 amino acids. The J segment lost 8 bases and the V segment lost 5 bases, leaving 8 bases of the junction unmatched. Here the CDR3 DNA reads TGTGCCAGCAGTGGGGGGACTAGTCTCCATGAGCAGTTCTTC. Translation gives CASSGGTSLHEQFF.

The chain recombines TRBV11-2 with TRBJ1-2, with D unclear. Between the trimmed V and J ends, which lost 5 bases and 6 bases, there was a span of 16 bases. The CDR3 is made up of 14 amino acids. Germline CDR1 SGHAT, CDR2 FQNNGV. The CDR3 protein is CASSPIRGGHGYTF. The CDR3 DNA follows: TGTGCCAGCAGCCCCATCCGGGGAGGGCATGGCTACACCTTC.

The chain employs TRBV11-2 and TRBJ1-3; maybe TRBD1 (5 bases). The CDR3 is 15 amino acids. Germline V CDR1 and CDR2: SGHAT, FQNNGV. V was shortened by 3 bases and J by 0 bases, with 9 bases between the two germline ends. The CDR3 here is CASSFRVSSGNTIYF. For the CDR3, the DNA is TGTGCCAGCAGCTTCAGGGTATCCTCTGGAAACACCATATATTTT.

The rearrangement links TRBV19 to TRBJ1-1; the D is unclear. The CDR3 covers 15 residues. V was trimmed by 4 bases and J by 1 base, leaving 13 bases between them. Germline values: CDR1 LNHDA, CDR2 SQIVND (reference sequence). The CDR3 loop reads CASSTPGGRNTEAFF. The CDR3 nucleotides read TGTGCCAGTAGTACCCCGGGAGGGCGGAACACTGAAGCTTTCTTT.

The chain has TRBV5-4 and TRBJ2-3, with D possibly being TRBD1 (6 bases). The germline gives CDR1 SGHNT, CDR2 YYREEE (reference sequence). V dropped 1 base and J dropped 2 bases, with 8 bases sitting between them. This CDR3 is 14 amino acids long. CDR3 nucleotides: TGTGCCAGCAGCTTGACAGGGTTCACAGATACGCAGTATTTT. Translation: CASSLTGFTDTQYF.

The genes are TRBV27 and TRBJ2-1, with 8 bases lining up with TRBD1. V was pared by 6 bases and J by 5 bases, with 9 bases of the junction left unmatched. Germline V gene data show CDR1 as MNHEY and CDR2 as SMNVEV (reference sequence). The CDR3 sequence is 15 residues long. The CDR3 DNA sequence: TGTGCCAGCAGCAAAGACAGGGGTGACAACAATGAGCAGTTCTTC. This translates into CASSKDRGDNNEQFF.

This chain uses TRBV5-6 with TRBJ2-2; D not certain. CDR1 is SGHDT and CDR2 is YYEEEE in the germline V gene. The V end was cut by 5 bases, the J end by 0 bases, with 11 bases between. The CDR3 totals 15 residues. The CDR3 DNA follows: TGTGCCAGCAGTCCCAGGATGACGAACACCGGGGAGCTGTTTTTT. Protein product: CASSPRMTNTGELFF. Drawing the rest from reference TRBV5-6 and TRBJ2-2, the complete variable domain is DAGVTQSPTHLIKTRGQQVTLRCSPKSGHDTVSWYQQALGQGPQFIFQYYEEEERQRGNFPDRFSGHQFPNYSSELNVNALLLGDSALYLCASSPRMTNTGELFFGEGSRLTVL.

This clone was detected only once. The chain recombines TRBV19 with TRBJ1-1; tentatively, D is TRBD1 (5 bases). With 3 bases removed from V and 4 bases from J, the gap between germline ends came to 15 bases. CDR1 is LNHDA and CDR2 is SQIVND in the germline V gene (reference sequence). This CDR3 has 15 amino acids. In nucleotides, the CDR3 is TGTGCCAGTAGTATCTCGCCAGGGTCGAGCACTGAAGCTTTCTTT. It is translated as CASSISPGSSTEAFF. The whole variable domain, filled in from reference TRBV19 and TRBJ1-1, reads DGGITQSPKYLFRKEGQNVTLSCEQNLNHDAMYWYRQDPGQGLRLIYYSQIVNDFQKGDIAEGYSVSREKKESFPLTVTSAQKNPTAFYLCASSISPGSSTEAFFGQGTRLTVV.

The chain is built from TRBV29-1 and TRBJ1-3; D might be TRBD1 (5 bases). Between the trimmed V and J ends, which lost 7 bases and 1 base, there was a span of 14 bases. The germline V gene has CDR1 SQVTM and CDR2 ANQGSEA. CDR3 length: 14 residues. Written as DNA, the CDR3 is TGCAGCGCCGTGGAACAGGAATCTGGAAACACCATATATTTT. It encodes CSAVEQESGNTIYF.

The chain combines TRBV19 with TRBJ2-5, with D perhaps matching TRBD2 (5 bases). This CDR3 is 15 amino acids long. Germline CDR1 is LNHDA and CDR2 is SQIVND (reference sequence). With 2 bases removed from V and 4 bases from J, the gap between germline ends came to 14 bases. The CDR3 bases are TGTGCCAGTAGTATAACGTGGGAAGGAGGAGAGACCCAGTACTTC. It is translated as CASSITWEGGETQYF.

The chain uses TRBV30 and TRBJ1-2; 11 nucleotides line up with TRBD1. V gave up 2 bases and J gave up 6 bases; unmatched junction bases: 8. Germline CDR1 is GTSNPN and CDR2 is SVGIG (reference sequence). The CDR3 runs 15 residues. The CDR3 protein is CAWSRGTGGSDGYTF. CDR3 nucleotides: TGTGCCTGGAGTAGGGGGACAGGGGGTAGTGATGGCTACACCTTC.

The rearrangement joins TRBV4-3 to TRBJ1-2; maybe TRBD1 (5 bases). The germline V gene has CDR1 LGHNA and CDR2 YSLEER. Deletions cut 1 base from V and 2 bases from J, with 11 bases between. The length of the CDR3 is 15 residues. As DNA, the CDR3 is TGCGCCAGCAGCCAAGCCGCCAGGGCCAACTATGGCTACACCTTC. Amino acid sequence: CASSQAARANYGYTF.

The rearrangement uses TRBV7-8 and TRBJ2-1; TRBD2 agrees at 7 bases. V lost 1 base and J lost 5; bases outside the gene matches: 2. Germline assignment: CDR1 SGHVS and CDR2 FQNEAQ. The length of the CDR3 is 14 residues. This chain's CDR3 is CASSLVRGDNEQFF. Here the CDR3 DNA reads TGTGCCAGCAGCTTAGTCCGGGGGGACAATGAGCAGTTCTTC.

V gene TRBV7-9 combines with J gene TRBJ1-1, with TRBD1 identical over 7 bases. The CDR3 runs 15 residues. V gave up 4 bases and J gave up 4 bases; unmatched junction bases: 9. CDR1 SEHNR and CDR2 FQNEAQ come from the germline V gene (reference sequence). The CDR3 region is CASSSGGAGGTEAFF. CDR3 nucleotide sequence: TGTGCCAGCAGCTCCGGGGGAGCAGGGGGCACTGAAGCTTTCTTT.

This rearrangement joins TRBV5-1 to TRBJ2-7; TRBD2 agrees at 9 bases. There are 15 residues in the CDR3. V gave up 1 base and J gave up 5 bases; unmatched junction bases: 7. Germline V CDR1 and CDR2: SGHRS, YFSETQ. CDR3 residues: CASSLYSGSSNEQYF. The DNA of the CDR3 is TGCGCCAGCAGCTTGTATAGCGGGAGTAGCAACGAGCAGTACTTC.

The chain is built from TRBV28 and TRBJ1-5; the match to TRBD1 covers 9 bases. Losses at the gene ends were 2 bases for V and 5 bases for J; bases not matched to a gene: 4. CDR3 length equals 15 residues. Germline-derived CDR1 and CDR2 are MDHEN and SYDVKM. CDR3 in amino acids: CASSLRTGADQPQHF. CDR3 DNA: TGTGCCAGCAGTTTACGGACAGGGGCGGATCAGCCCCAGCATTTT.

This clone showed up just once. The chain employs TRBV10-3 and TRBJ1-4; 10 bases agree with TRBD1. This CDR3 is 14 amino acids long. V dropped 6 bases and J dropped 5; count of bases not matched to a gene: 3. Germline lookup yields CDR1 ENHRY and CDR2 SYGVKD. CDR3 in DNA: TGTGCCATCAGGAAGGGACAGGGGAATGAAAAACTGTTTTTT. Protein sequence: CAIRKGQGNEKLFF.

V and J are TRBV5-1 and TRBJ2-2, with TRBD2 matching 7 bases. CDR3 size: 14 residues. Per the germline V gene, CDR1 is SGHRS and CDR2 is YFSETQ. Trimming removed 4 bases from V and 6 bases from J; junction bases left unmatched: 6. The CDR3: CASSATTSAGELFF. CDR3 in DNA: TGCGCCAGCAGCGCTACTACTAGCGCCGGGGAGCTGTTTTTT.

This rearrangement joins TRBV4-1 to TRBJ1-5, with D possibly matching TRBD1 (5 bases). Germline-derived CDR1 and CDR2 are MGHRA and YSYEKL. The CDR3 loop spans 14 amino acids. V lost 5 bases and J 2 bases, leaving 10 bases between the germline ends. The CDR3 DNA reads as TGCGCCAGCAGCGACAGTGGGCGCAATCAGCCCCAGCATTTT. Translated: CASSDSGRNQPQHF.

The V call is TRBV27, the J call TRBJ2-3, with TRBD2 matching 10 bases. The CDR3 consists of 18 residues. J lost 4 bases, V lost 5 bases, and 15 bases had no gene match. Germline V gene sequence: CDR1 MNHEY, CDR2 SMNVEV (reference sequence). DNA for the CDR3: TGTGCCAGCAGTCCCACCCCGAGGACTAGCGGAGCCCCAGATACGCAGTATTTT. Amino acids: CASSPTPRTSGAPDTQYF.

This clone was recorded only once. This chain links TRBV6-1 with TRBJ2-1; 8 bases line up with TRBD2. Trimming cost V 4 bases and J 0 bases; bases outside gene matches: 5. The CDR3 is 16 amino acids. Germline V lookup: CDR1 MNHNS, CDR2 SASEGT. The CDR3 nucleotides read TGTGCCAGCAGTGGCACCGGGACTAGCTCCTACAATGAGCAGTTCTTC. It specifies CASSGTGTSSYNEQFF.

The chain combines TRBV7-9 with TRBJ2-3; 7 nucleotides agree with TRBD2. The germline V gene has CDR1 SEHNR and CDR2 FQNEAQ (reference sequence). The ends lost 1 base at V and 4 bases at J; junction bases unmatched: 5. CDR3 size: 15 residues. This CDR3 is CASSLGGGLADTQYF. The CDR3 coding sequence is TGTGCCAGCAGCTTAGGCGGGGGTTTGGCAGATACGCAGTATTTT.

The chain employs TRBV27 and TRBJ2-1; 12 bases fit TRBD2. This CDR3 has 18 amino acids. The germline CDR1 and CDR2 sequences are MNHEY and SMNVEV (reference sequence). V trimming: 4 bases; J trimming: 0 bases; junction bases outside the gene matches: 7. In nucleotides, the CDR3 is TGTGCCAGCAGTTCTCTAGCGGGAGGGCCCTACTCCTACAATGAGCAGTTCTTC. It codes for CASSSLAGGPYSYNEQFF.

The chain joins TRBV6-1 to TRBJ1-3, with D hard to call. V was cut by 6 bases and J by 2 bases, with 14 bases left in between. CDR3 length equals 15 residues. Germline CDR1 MNHNS, CDR2 SASEGT. This CDR3 is CASRTQTDTGNTIYF. CDR3 in DNA: TGTGCCAGCAGAACTCAAACAGATACTGGAAACACCATATATTTT.

This chain links TRBV2 with TRBJ2-7; 10 bases agree with TRBD1. V shed 5 bases and J 3 bases; nucleotides not matched to a gene: 7. This CDR3 has 15 amino acids. The germline gives CDR1 SNHLY, CDR2 FYNNEI. The CDR3 is CASSPGTGVFYEQYF. The CDR3, as DNA: TGTGCCAGCAGTCCCGGGACAGGGGTTTTCTACGAGCAGTACTTC.

This clone was found once. The CDR3 protein is CASSLGTSGRTDTQYF. The CDR3 bases are TGTGCCAGCAGCCTCGGGACTAGCGGACGCACAGATACGCAGTATTTT. This chain connects TRBV13 to TRBJ2-3; 11 bases agree with TRBD2. The germline V gene encodes CDR1 PRHDT and CDR2 FYEKMQ (reference sequence). This CDR3 is built from 16 residues. V dropped 5 bases and J dropped 1; count of bases not matched to a gene: 5.

The rearrangement joins TRBV11-2 to TRBJ2-2; D is possibly TRBD2 (5 bases). This CDR3 comprises 13 residues. From germline, CDR1 is SGHAT and CDR2 FQNNGV. The germline V and J ends were trimmed by 7 bases and 16 bases, with 22 bases remaining between them. The CDR3 DNA is TGTGCCAGCACAGGCGCCGGGATTAATTATCCGTTTTTT. Its protein product is CASTGAGINYPFF. The whole variable domain, remainder taken from reference TRBV11-2 and TRBJ2-2, is EAGVAQSPRYKIIEKRQSVAFWCNPISGHATLYWYQQILGQGPKLLIQFQNNGVVDDSQLPKDRFSAERLKGVDSTLKIQPAKLEDSAVYLCASTGAGINYPFFGEGSRLTVL.

The chain uses TRBV28 and TRBJ2-5, with D possibly being TRBD1 (6 bases). The CDR3 consists of 14 residues. Trimming cost V 5 bases and J 2 bases, with 12 bases left between them. Germline values: CDR1 MDHEN, CDR2 SYDVKM. This CDR3 reads CASSHGQSQETQYF. CDR3 bases: TGTGCCAGCAGTCACGGACAGTCGCAAGAGACCCAGTACTTC. The variable domain in full, with the rest retrieved from reference TRBV28 and TRBJ2-5, is DVKVTQSSRYLVKRTGEKVFLECVQDMDHENMFWYRQDPGLGLRLIYFSYDVKMKEKGDIPEGYSVSREKKERFSLILESASTNQTSMYLCASSHGQSQETQYFGPGTRLLVL.

The chain employs TRBV7-8 and TRBJ2-7; no reliable D call. With 5 bases removed from V and 6 bases from J, the gap between germline ends came to 14 bases. Looked up from germline, CDR1 is SGHVS and CDR2 is FQNEAQ. CDR3 size: 13 residues. Written as DNA, the CDR3 is TGTGCCAGCAGCCCCCCCAGGTTGGTCGAGCAGTACTTC. It specifies CASSPPRLVEQYF.

The chain is built from TRBV7-2 and TRBJ2-5, with D unresolved. Germline V gene lookup returns CDR1 SGHTA and CDR2 FQGNSA. This CDR3 has 15 residues. V lost 1 base and J lost 1, with 10 bases in between. Here the CDR3 DNA reads TGTGCCAGCAGCTTAGACGGAGCGTTCCAAGAGACCCAGTACTTC. Residues: CASSLDGAFQETQYF.

This clone was seen once. The chain has TRBV5-1 and TRBJ1-3, with D possibly TRBD1 on 5 matching bases. Germline V lookup: CDR1 SGHRS, CDR2 YFSETQ. This CDR3 contains 15 residues. V was trimmed by 4 bases and J by 2 bases, leaving 13 bases between them. CDR3 sequence reads: CASSTTGPPGNTIYF. In nucleotides, the CDR3 is TGCGCCAGCAGCACTACAGGCCCACCTGGAAACACCATATATTTT.